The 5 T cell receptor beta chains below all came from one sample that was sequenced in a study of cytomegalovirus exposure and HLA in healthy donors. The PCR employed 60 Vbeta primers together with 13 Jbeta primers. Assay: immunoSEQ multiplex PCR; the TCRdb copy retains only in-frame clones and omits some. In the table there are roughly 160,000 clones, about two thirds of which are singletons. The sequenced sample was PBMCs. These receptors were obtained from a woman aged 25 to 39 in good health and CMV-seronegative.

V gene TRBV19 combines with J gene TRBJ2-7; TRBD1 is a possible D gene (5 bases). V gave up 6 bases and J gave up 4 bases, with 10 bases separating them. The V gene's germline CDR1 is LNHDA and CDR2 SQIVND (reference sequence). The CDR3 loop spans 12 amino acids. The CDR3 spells CASSVGAYEQYF. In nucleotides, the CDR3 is TGTGCCAGTAGCGTTGGGGCATACGAGCAGTACTTC.

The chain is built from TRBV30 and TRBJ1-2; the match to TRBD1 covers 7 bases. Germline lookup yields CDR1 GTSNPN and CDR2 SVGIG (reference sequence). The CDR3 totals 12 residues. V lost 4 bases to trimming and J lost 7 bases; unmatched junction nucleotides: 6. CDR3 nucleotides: TGTGCCTGGACGCAGACAGGGTTTGGCTACACCTTC. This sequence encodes CAWTQTGFGYTF.

For the CDR3, the DNA is TGCGCCAGCAGACGCGGGAGGGCCGTTGACAATGAGCAGTTCTTC. This translates into CASRRGRAVDNEQFF. The chain joins TRBV4-1 to TRBJ2-1; 9 bases agree with TRBD2. This CDR3 spans 15 amino acids. Trimming took 6 bases from V and 5 from J; bases not matched to a gene: 8. In germline, CDR1 is MGHRA, CDR2 YSYEKL.

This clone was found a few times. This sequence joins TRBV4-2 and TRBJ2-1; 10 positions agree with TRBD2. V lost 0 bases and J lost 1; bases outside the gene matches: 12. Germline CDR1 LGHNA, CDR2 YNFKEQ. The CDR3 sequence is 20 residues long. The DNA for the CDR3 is TGTGCCAGCAGCCAAGATTTCCTAGCGGGAGAGGGAATGTCCTACAATGAGCAGTTCTTC. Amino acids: CASSQDFLAGEGMSYNEQFF.

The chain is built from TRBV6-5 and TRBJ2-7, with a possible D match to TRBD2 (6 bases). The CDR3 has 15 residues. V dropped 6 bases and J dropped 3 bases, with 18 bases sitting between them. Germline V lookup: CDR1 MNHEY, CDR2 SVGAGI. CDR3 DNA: TGTGCCAGCAGCCTGCTGCGGGGTATTCACTACGAGCAGTACTTC. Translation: CASSLLRGIHYEQYF.